This is a list of T cell receptor beta chains from one sample in a study of T-cell reconstitution after alpha-beta-depleted transplantation in children. TCRdb redid the calling of the PCR reads with MiXCR, one entry per CDR3 protein. This table holds roughly 120,000 distinct CDR3 sequences, 10% to 13% found once. Sequenced material: PBMCs from the stem cell graft donor, taken from the stem cell graft. All receptors come from a human donor who donated a stem cell graft to a child with acute lymphoblastic leukemia. Each CDR3 is given with its conserved first and last residue. Fields, in order: J gene, V gene, D gene, clone size, CDR3 protein, CDR3 DNA. D genes are given only for firm matches. Only some rows state a clone size, as once, few, many or a class for expanded clones.

j_gene: TRBJ1-1
v_gene: TRBV6-2/TRBV6-3
d_gene: NA
abundance: NA
CDR3aa: CASSYSAPGGKAEAFF
CDR3nt: TGTGCCAGCAGTTACTCGGCCCCCGGCGGAAAAGCTGAAGCTTTCTTT

j_gene: TRBJ2-3
v_gene: TRBV11-2
d_gene: NA
abundance: many
CDR3aa: CASSLEPTDTQYF
CDR3nt: TGTGCCAGCAGCTTAGAGCCTACAGATACGCAGTATTTT

j_gene: TRBJ2-1
v_gene: TRBV12-3/TRBV12-4
d_gene: NA
abundance: many
CDR3aa: CASSFRFPGGSNEQFF
CDR3nt: TGTGCCAGCAGTTTCCGGTTCCCAGGGGGGAGCAATGAGCAGTTCTTC

j_gene: TRBJ2-2
v_gene: TRBV20-1
d_gene: NA
abundance: many
CDR3aa: CSARESKGTGELFF
CDR3nt: TGCAGTGCTAGGGAATCGAAGGGAACCGGGGAGCTGTTTTTT

j_gene: TRBJ2-7
v_gene: TRBV28
d_gene: TRBD1
abundance: many
CDR3aa: CASSGGQGSYEQYF
CDR3nt: TGTGCCAGCAGTGGGGGACAGGGTTCCTACGAGCAGTACTTC

j_gene: TRBJ2-1
v_gene: TRBV11-2
d_gene: TRBD1
abundance: many
CDR3aa: CASSLEAGGARNEQFF
CDR3nt: TGTGCCAGCAGCTTAGAGGCAGGGGGTGCGAGGAATGAGCAGTTCTTC

j_gene: TRBJ1-2
v_gene: TRBV27
d_gene: NA
abundance: many
CDR3aa: CASSSNVLASSGYTF
CDR3nt: TGTGCCAGCAGTTCCAACGTCCTTGCTAGCAGTGGCTACACCTTC

j_gene: TRBJ2-2
v_gene: TRBV7-2
d_gene: TRBD2
abundance: many
CDR3aa: CASSLVAGDTGELFF
CDR3nt: TGTGCCAGCAGCTTAGTAGCGGGAGACACCGGGGAGCTGTTTTTT

j_gene: TRBJ2-7
v_gene: TRBV3-1
d_gene: NA
abundance: many
CDR3aa: CASSQDRRDEQYF
CDR3nt: TGTGCCAGCAGCCAAGACAGGAGGGACGAGCAGTACTTC

j_gene: TRBJ1-3
v_gene: TRBV5-5
d_gene: NA
abundance: many
CDR3aa: CASSLDSTSGNTIYF
CDR3nt: TGTGCCAGCAGCTTGGACAGCACCTCTGGAAACACCATATATTTT

j_gene: TRBJ2-3
v_gene: TRBV12-3/TRBV12-4
d_gene: NA
abundance: many
CDR3aa: CASSLGPEDTDTQYF
CDR3nt: TGTGCCAGCAGTTTAGGCCCCGAGGACACAGATACGCAGTATTTT

j_gene: TRBJ2-7
v_gene: TRBV9
d_gene: NA
abundance: many
CDR3aa: CASSVALDGGEQYF
CDR3nt: TGTGCCAGCAGCGTAGCTTTGGATGGCGGAGAGCAGTACTTC

j_gene: TRBJ2-1
v_gene: TRBV20-1
d_gene: NA
abundance: many
CDR3aa: CSAPPLMGESNNEQFF
CDR3nt: TGCAGTGCTCCCCCCCTCATGGGGGAGTCCAACAATGAGCAGTTCTTC